Described below is a single T cell receptor beta chain sequence and its context. CDR3 length: 16 amino acids. Germline CDR1 and CDR2: SEHNR and FQNEAQ (reference sequence). The data belong to a study of CXCR3-negative and CXCR3-positive naive CD8 T cells. Triplicate sorts, around 310,000 cells apiece, were made for each CD8+ T cell subset. CD45RO-CCR7+CD27+CD95- cells counted as naive CD8+ T cells. TRB cDNA libraries were made by UMI-labeled 5' RACE. TCRdb reprocessed the 5' RACE reads and stores each CDR3 protein as one record, lacking DNA. The table lists 100,000 to 150,000 distinct CDR3 sequences, with around 0.27% in the top ten.

The chain combines TRBV7-9 with TRBJ2-2; the TCRdb call, TRBD2, lacks DNA for checking. This TCR came from a human donor in good health. Some clones in this sample may be carry-over from other donors' samples. The sequenced material came from naive CXCR3- CD8+ T cells from blood. This sample's subset: CD45RO-CCR7+CD27+CD95- naive CD8+ T cells lacking CXCR3 (TNR3-). The CDR3 protein is CASSHTSGGNTGELFF.